The 25 T cell receptor beta chains below were found in one sample sequenced in a study of blood T cell repertoires in COVID-19. Measured with immunoSEQ multiplex PCR; TCRdb has only the in-frame clones, and not every one. The table lists 100,000 or so clones, around 86% of them singletons, with roughly 2.7% in the top ten. The source material was PBMCs or T cells enriched from blood (not recorded which). All receptors derive from a woman aged 50 to 60 who had recovered from COVID-19.

The chain uses TRBV19 and TRBJ2-2; a weak D match, TRBD2 (6 bases). The CDR3 covers 15 residues. V lost 7 bases, J lost 0 bases, and 12 bases lay in between. The germline V gene has CDR1 LNHDA and CDR2 SQIVND (reference sequence). For the CDR3, the DNA is TGTGCCAGTACCCGGGACTGGACGAACACCGGGGAGCTGTTTTTT. As protein: CASTRDWTNTGELFF.

The sample holds one count of this clone. The rearrangement uses TRBV28 and TRBJ2-7; 10 bases are shared with TRBD1. V shed 6 bases, J shed 0 bases, and the junction held 8 bases outside the gene matches. Germline V gene sequence: CDR1 MDHEN, CDR2 SYDVKM. The CDR3 is made up of 16 amino acids. CDR3 residues: CASRPPGTGVSYEQYF. CDR3 in DNA: TGTGCCAGCAGGCCTCCCGGGACAGGGGTCTCCTACGAGCAGTACTTC.

The gene calls are TRBV24-1 and TRBJ2-3, with D possibly matching TRBD2 (5 bases). V lost 9 bases and J 0 bases, leaving 12 bases between the germline ends. Germline values: CDR1 KGHDR, CDR2 SFDVKD. CDR3 length: 14 amino acids. The CDR3 DNA sequence: TGTGCCACCTCTCCAGCGGTTAGCACAGATACGCAGTATTTT. Translation: CATSPAVSTDTQYF.

This chain links TRBV28 with TRBJ2-2; 9 nucleotides agree with TRBD1. The germline CDR1 and CDR2 sequences are MDHEN and SYDVKM. This CDR3 is built from 14 residues. J gave up 5 bases and V 6 bases, and 4 bases lay outside the gene matches. The CDR3 DNA is TGTGCCAGCAGCCGGGACAGGGAAACCGGGGAGCTGTTTTTT. It yields the protein CASSRDRETGELFF.

The chain carries TRBV24-1 and TRBJ2-1, with 9 bases fitting TRBD1. The CDR3 contains 16 residues. J gave up 3 bases and V 4 bases, and 6 bases lay outside the gene matches. From germline, CDR1 is KGHDR and CDR2 SFDVKD. CDR3: CATSEKGQGYYNEQFF. CDR3 sequence (DNA): TGTGCCACCAGTGAAAAGGGACAGGGCTACTACAATGAGCAGTTCTTC.

Only one count was recorded for this clone. The chain combines TRBV7-2 with TRBJ1-4; 7 nucleotides align to TRBD1. The CDR3 covers 16 residues. V gave up 5 bases and J gave up 5 bases; unmatched junction bases: 11. The V gene's germline CDR1 is SGHTA and CDR2 FQGNSA. The CDR3, as DNA: TGTGCCAGCAGCCCGACCTGGGACAGCCAGAATGAAAAACTGTTTTTT. Translated, it gives CASSPTWDSQNEKLFF.

This clone was seen only a few times. This chain joins TRBV5-1 and TRBJ1-2, with D possibly matching TRBD1 (6 bases). This CDR3 is 16 amino acids long. CDR1 and CDR2 from the germline V gene are SGHRS and YFSETQ. Trimming shortened V by 2 bases and J by 6 bases, and 20 bases separated the two germline ends. The DNA for the CDR3 is TGCGCCAGCAGCTTTTATGCTCCGGACAGTTTCAATGGCTACACCTTC. Its translation is CASSFYAPDSFNGYTF.

This clone was seen just once. The rearrangement joins TRBV5-1 to TRBJ2-7, with a possible D match to TRBD1 (7 bases). Trimming left V 0 bases short and J 3 bases short, with 25 bases between. From germline, CDR1 is SGHRS and CDR2 YFSETQ. The CDR3 totals 19 residues. The CDR3 sequence: CASSLAPGQSLGGFYEQYF. DNA for the CDR3: TGCGCCAGCAGCTTGGCCCCGGGACAGAGCCTCGGAGGGTTCTACGAGCAGTACTTC.

This chain connects TRBV6-5 to TRBJ1-5; weak D call: TRBD1 (6 bases). Trimming left V 6 bases short and J 6 bases short, with 18 bases between. The CDR3 covers 15 residues. Germline lookup yields CDR1 MNHEY and CDR2 SVGAGI. The CDR3 loop is CASRPGTLGGQPQHF. DNA for the CDR3: TGTGCCAGCAGGCCCGGGACACTAGGCGGTCAGCCCCAGCATTTT.

This chain links TRBV6-1 with TRBJ1-6; a possible D gene is TRBD1 (6 bases). The CDR3 loop spans 17 amino acids. Trimming pared 2 bases from V and 1 base from J, leaving 12 bases between. Germline CDR1 MNHNS, CDR2 SASEGT. The CDR3 bases are TGTGCCAGCAGTGAAACCCTGGACAGATCCTATAATTCACCCCTCCACTTT. Encoded protein: CASSETLDRSYNSPLHF.

The J gene is TRBJ1-1, the V gene TRBV27, with TRBD1 as a possible D gene (5 bases). V lost 6 bases to trimming and J lost 3 bases, with 20 bases between them. Germline V gene data show CDR1 as MNHEY and CDR2 as SMNVEV (reference sequence). The CDR3 is made up of 16 amino acids. CDR3 in DNA: TGTGCCAGCAGATTCGGGATGGAGGGGCGAGACACTGAAGCTTTCTTT. Amino acids: CASRFGMEGRDTEAFF.

This chain links TRBV5-4 with TRBJ2-3, with 11 bases that match TRBD2. The germline CDR1 and CDR2 sequences are SGHNT and YYREEE (reference sequence). The CDR3 runs to 14 residues. Trimming at V came to 3 bases and at J to 5 bases, leaving 2 bases not matched to a gene. The CDR3 DNA follows: TGTGCCAGCAGCTCAGGACTAGCGGGAGATACGCAGTATTTT. It encodes CASSSGLAGDTQYF.

CDR3 sequence (DNA): TGTGCCAGCAGTTTTAGGGACTTCTACAATGAGCAGTTCTTC. This gives the protein CASSFRDFYNEQFF. The J gene is TRBJ2-1, the V gene TRBV28, with D maybe TRBD2 (6 bases). Looked up from germline, CDR1 is MDHEN and CDR2 is SYDVKM. This CDR3 comprises 14 residues. Trimming shortened V by 3 bases and J by 3 bases, and 9 bases separated the two germline ends.

The chain joins TRBV29-1 to TRBJ2-1; TRBD2 agrees at 7 bases. The ends lost 4 bases at V and 7 bases at J; junction bases unmatched: 25. Germline CDR1 SQVTM, CDR2 ANQGSEA. This CDR3 comprises 19 residues. CDR3 protein: CSVVSSSVGRTSVRNEQFF. In nucleotides, the CDR3 is TGCAGCGTTGTCTCGTCCTCGGTTGGTAGAACTAGCGTCCGGAATGAGCAGTTCTTC.

This clone was recorded once. Here the CDR3 DNA reads TGTGCCAGCACCTTTAGCGGGAGGGCCATGAATACGCAGTATTTT. It specifies CASTFSGRAMNTQYF. The V call is TRBV6-4, the J call TRBJ2-3, with TRBD2 matching 11 bases. CDR3 length equals 15 residues. Germline-derived CDR1 and CDR2 are MRHNA and SNTAGT. V trimming: 7 bases; J trimming: 7 bases; junction bases outside the gene matches: 10.

The sample holds one count of this clone. The chain uses TRBV10-3 and TRBJ2-1, with 10 bases aligning to TRBD2. The junction had 8 bases not matched to a gene; V was cut back by 9 bases and J by 0 bases. This CDR3 has 16 residues. Germline V CDR1 and CDR2: ENHRY, SYGVKD. Written as DNA, the CDR3 is TGTGCCATATTACGCCAGCGGGAGGGCTCCTACAATGAGCAGTTCTTC. Protein product: CAILRQREGSYNEQFF.

V usage is TRBV28 and J usage is TRBJ1-5; possible D gene TRBD1, 6 bases. V was trimmed by 8 bases and J by 0 bases, leaving 20 bases between them. Looked up from germline, CDR1 is MDHEN and CDR2 is SYDVKM. The CDR3 totals 17 residues. The CDR3 nucleotides are TGTGCCAGCCAAGGCATTGGCGGGGGCCTTAGCAATCAGCCCCAGCATTTT. It translates to CASQGIGGGLSNQPQHF.

The chain has TRBV12-3 or TRBV12-4 and TRBJ1-1, with D perhaps TRBD1 (6 bases). This CDR3 comprises 13 residues. Deletions cut 3 bases from V and 4 bases from J, with 9 bases between. The CDR3 bases are TGTGCCAGCAGTTTTCAGGGGATCACTGAAGCTTTCTTT. Translating it yields CASSFQGITEAFF.

The V call is TRBV6-5, the J call TRBJ1-2; the match to TRBD1 covers 7 bases. Germline V gene data show CDR1 as MNHEY and CDR2 as SVGAGI. The trim removed 4 bases at V and 4 bases at J, leaving 9 bases unmatched. This CDR3 has 15 residues. CDR3 DNA sequence: TGTGCCAGCAGTTCCTTACACCGACAGGGCTATGGCTACACCTTC. Amino acid sequence: CASSSLHRQGYGYTF.

The chain carries TRBV5-4 and TRBJ1-2; D is possibly TRBD1 (6 bases). This CDR3 region has 13 residues. Trimming took off 0 bases at V and 9 bases at J, with 12 bases between the two ends. CDR1 and CDR2 (germline): SGHNT, YYREEE (reference sequence). As DNA, the CDR3 is TGTGCCAGCAGCTTGGTCACAGGGTCGAGCTACACCTTC. It encodes CASSLVTGSSYTF.

This chain joins TRBV27 and TRBJ2-7; D not certain. Germline loops: CDR1 MNHEY, CDR2 SMNVEV (reference sequence). The CDR3 consists of 13 residues. Trimming took 4 bases from V and 2 from J, leaving 9 bases between them. The CDR3 DNA is TGTGCCAGCAGTTCCGAGACTCCCTACGAGCAGTACTTC. Its protein product is CASSSETPYEQYF.

The chain uses TRBV27 and TRBJ1-1; 9 bases agree with TRBD1. Germline-derived CDR1 and CDR2 are MNHEY and SMNVEV (reference sequence). The CDR3 has 18 amino acids. V lost 0 bases, J lost 0 bases, and 8 bases stayed unmatched. The CDR3 sequence: CASSLSKGTGHMNTEAFF. The CDR3 DNA follows: TGTGCCAGCAGTTTATCCAAGGGGACAGGGCATATGAACACTGAAGCTTTCTTT.

The DNA of the CDR3 is TGTGCCAGCAGTGTTGGGACTGCCCCCAATGAGCAGTTCTTC. It yields the protein CASSVGTAPNEQFF. The V and J genes are TRBV5-6 and TRBJ2-1; D is possibly TRBD2 (6 bases). The CDR3 is made up of 14 amino acids. The V end lost 5 bases, the J end lost 6 bases, and 15 bases lay between the germline ends. From germline, CDR1 is SGHDT and CDR2 YYEEEE.

The gene calls are TRBV6-9 and TRBJ1-2; 8 bases match TRBD1. The J segment lost 5 bases and the V segment lost 8 bases, leaving 16 bases of the junction unmatched. From germline, CDR1 is MNHGY and CDR2 SVAAGI. The CDR3 sequence is 16 residues long. The CDR3 spells CASSKAAGQGIYGYTF. The CDR3 DNA reads TGTGCCAGCTCTAAAGCGGCCGGACAGGGAATTTATGGCTACACCTTC.

The chain couples TRBV28 to TRBJ1-2; 7 bases map to TRBD1. CDR3 length: 15 residues. Trimming removed 5 bases from V and 4 bases from J; junction bases left unmatched: 10. Looked up from germline, CDR1 is MDHEN and CDR2 is SYDVKM. The DNA of the CDR3 is TGTGCCAGCAGTAAGATACCGGGGACAGCCTATGGCTACACCTTC. This gives the protein CASSKIPGTAYGYTF.